Each of the 15 T cell receptor beta chains below was sequenced from the same sample in a study of control samples from healthy donors and cancer patients. Repertoires were generated with immunoSEQ multiplex PCR, while TCRdb's copy carries only in-frame clones and drops some. The table has some 120,000 clones, 75% to 90% seen once; the top ten hold around 1.1%. The sample taken for sequencing was PBMCs. The receptors here all came from a woman between 45 and 60 years old with colorectal cancer.

The chain couples TRBV27 to TRBJ1-5; D gene ambiguous. The germline CDR1 and CDR2 sequences are MNHEY and SMNVEV (reference sequence). The ends were cut back, 6 bases at V and 8 bases at J, with 26 bases in the middle. This CDR3 region has 17 residues. The CDR3 sequence is CASSAVFVRPTPEPQHF. The CDR3 DNA follows: TGTGCCAGCAGCGCAGTTTTCGTCCGGCCAACTCCTGAGCCCCAGCATTTT.

Only one count was recorded for this clone. The V gene is TRBV30, the J gene TRBJ2-3, with TRBD2 identical over 7 bases. Germline CDR1 and CDR2: GTSNPN and SVGIG (reference sequence). This CDR3 is 16 amino acids long. V gave up 0 bases and J gave up 2 bases; unmatched junction bases: 8. The CDR3 nucleotides are TGTGCCTGGAGTGTTTTGTCTAGCGGATACACAGATACGCAGTATTTT. Translation gives CAWSVLSSGYTDTQYF.

The chain links TRBV7-9 to TRBJ2-7, with 9 bases that match TRBD1. CDR1 SEHNR and CDR2 FQNEAQ come from the germline V gene (reference sequence). The CDR3 is 14 residues long. V was pared by 4 bases and J by 3 bases, with 4 bases of the junction left unmatched. The CDR3 region has the DNA TGTGCCAGCAGCTCCCGGGACAGGGACTACGAGCAGTACTTC. It is translated as CASSSRDRDYEQYF.

The genes are TRBV2 and TRBJ1-3; the D gene is possibly TRBD1 (5 bases). Germline V gives CDR1 SNHLY, CDR2 FYNNEI. The V end lost 5 bases, the J end lost 2 bases, and 10 bases lay between the germline ends. The CDR3 has 14 amino acids. CDR3 coding DNA: TGTGCCAGCAGTACCCAGGGCGCTGGAAACACCATATATTTT. Translated, it gives CASSTQGAGNTIYF.

The rearrangement uses TRBV5-6 and TRBJ1-3; TRBD1 matches 7 bases. Germline V gene sequence: CDR1 SGHDT, CDR2 YYEEEE. With 4 bases clipped from V and 2 bases from J, the junction kept 3 bases outside the gene matches. CDR3 length: 14 amino acids. The CDR3 DNA reads as TGTGCCAGCAGCGTGACAGGGACTGGAAACACCATATATTTT. Amino acids: CASSVTGTGNTIYF.

The V call is TRBV19, the J call TRBJ1-5; D is unresolved. There are 13 residues in the CDR3. Germline-derived CDR1 and CDR2 are LNHDA and SQIVND (reference sequence). The germline V and J ends were trimmed by 7 bases and 5 bases, with 12 bases remaining between them. DNA of the CDR3: TGTGCCAGTAAGTTGCGGGCCGATCAGCCCCAGCATTTT. Translating gives CASKLRADQPQHF. The whole variable domain, remainder taken from reference TRBV19 and TRBJ1-5, is DGGITQSPKYLFRKEGQNVTLSCEQNLNHDAMYWYRQDPGQGLRLIYYSQIVNDFQKGDIAEGYSVSREKKESFPLTVTSAQKNPTAFYLCASKLRADQPQHFGDGTRLSIL.

The rearrangement uses TRBV19 and TRBJ1-2; D is possibly TRBD1 (6 bases). The CDR3 loop spans 15 amino acids. CDR1 is LNHDA, CDR2 SQIVND, per germline (reference sequence). V lost 7 bases to trimming and J lost 5 bases, with 20 bases between them. The CDR3 sequence: CASTPPAGGVYGYTF. CDR3 in DNA: TGTGCCAGTACCCCCCCGGCGGGGGGCGTTTATGGCTACACCTTC.

The V gene is TRBV27, the J gene TRBJ2-7, with unresolved D. Germline loops: CDR1 MNHEY, CDR2 SMNVEV (reference sequence). The V and J ends lost 2 bases and 3 bases respectively, with 5 bases between them. The length of the CDR3 is 12 residues. CDR3 sequence (DNA): TGTGCCAGCAGTTTAGGAATCTACGAGCAGTACTTC. The encoded protein is CASSLGIYEQYF.

The V and J genes are TRBV19 and TRBJ1-3; 8 bases map to TRBD1. Trimming at V came to 9 bases and at J to 0 bases, leaving 7 bases not matched to a gene. The CDR3 runs 15 residues. The germline gives CDR1 LNHDA, CDR2 SQIVND (reference sequence). The CDR3 region is CASEQGDFSGNTIYF. In nucleotides, the CDR3 is TGTGCCAGCGAACAGGGGGATTTCTCTGGAAACACCATATATTTT.

The chain has TRBV18 and TRBJ2-5; TRBD2 agrees at 8 bases. V shed 9 bases, J shed 5 bases, and the junction held 14 bases outside the gene matches. Germline CDR1 reads KGHSH; CDR2 reads LQKENI. The CDR3 consists of 15 residues. This CDR3 is CASSTQGLERETQYF. In DNA form, the CDR3 reads TGTGCCAGTTCTACCCAGGGACTAGAGAGGGAGACCCAGTACTTC.

Turning to this clone: Other DNA variants within this sample encode the same CDR3. The gene calls are TRBV7-2 and TRBJ1-1, with 9 bases lining up with TRBD1. Germline loops: CDR1 SGHTA, CDR2 FQGNSA. J was trimmed by 5 bases and V by 5 bases; bases with no gene match: 3. This CDR3 is 13 amino acids long. The DNA for the CDR3 is TGTGCCAGCAGCCTACAGGGGGCTACTGAAGCTTTCTTT. It codes for CASSLQGATEAFF.

V gene TRBV12-5 combines with J gene TRBJ1-6; no definite D call. From germline, CDR1 is LGHNT and CDR2 FRNRAP. This CDR3 comprises 15 residues. With 4 bases removed from V and 4 bases from J, the gap between germline ends came to 11 bases. This CDR3 is CASGWGVDYNSPLHF. In DNA, the CDR3 is TGTGCTAGTGGTTGGGGTGTCGATTATAATTCACCCCTCCACTTT.

The genes are TRBV7-9 and TRBJ1-4, with 10 nucleotides matching TRBD1. Looked up from germline, CDR1 is SEHNR and CDR2 is FQNEAQ (reference sequence). V lost 5 bases and J lost 5; bases outside the gene matches: 5. The CDR3 sequence is 15 residues long. The CDR3, as DNA: TGTGCCAGCAGCGAAAGGACAGGGGGGAATGAAAAACTGTTTTTT. Its protein is CASSERTGGNEKLFF.

The V call is TRBV19, the J call TRBJ2-6; 7 bases fit TRBD1. After removal of 0 bases from V and 0 bases from J, the junction contained 14 bases not matched to a gene. The CDR3 runs to 21 residues. Germline V gene sequence: CDR1 LNHDA, CDR2 SQIVND (reference sequence). CDR3 region: CASSIERPDRRYYSGANVLTF. CDR3 DNA sequence: TGTGCCAGTAGTATAGAGCGCCCGGACAGGAGATACTACTCTGGGGCCAACGTCCTGACTTTC.

The chain uses TRBV19 and TRBJ2-3; D is perhaps TRBD1 (6 bases). Deletions cut 6 bases from V and 2 bases from J, with 15 bases between. This CDR3 contains 15 residues. CDR1 and CDR2 (germline): LNHDA, SQIVND (reference sequence). The CDR3 DNA reads as TGTGCCAGTAGGGCACAGGACAGAAACACAGATACGCAGTATTTT. This encodes CASRAQDRNTDTQYF.